This paragraph reports one T cell receptor (beta chain). The source of the sample is a study of control samples from healthy donors and cancer patients. Losses at the gene ends were 4 bases for V and 4 bases for J; bases not matched to a gene: 5. The germline CDR1 and CDR2 sequences are SGDLS and YYNGEE. This CDR3 has 15 amino acids. TCRdb's copy holds only in-frame clones and misses some; the assay was immunoSEQ multiplex PCR. The sample shows more than 120,000 clones, 75% to 95% of them seen only once. The chain recombines TRBV9 with TRBJ1-3, with 10 positions matching TRBD1. The clonotype was recovered from a man in his thirties or forties in good health. Material: blood. The CDR3 reads CASSRQGAAGNTIYF. CDR3 DNA: TGTGCCAGCAGCCGACAGGGGGCGGCGGGAAACACCATATATTTT.